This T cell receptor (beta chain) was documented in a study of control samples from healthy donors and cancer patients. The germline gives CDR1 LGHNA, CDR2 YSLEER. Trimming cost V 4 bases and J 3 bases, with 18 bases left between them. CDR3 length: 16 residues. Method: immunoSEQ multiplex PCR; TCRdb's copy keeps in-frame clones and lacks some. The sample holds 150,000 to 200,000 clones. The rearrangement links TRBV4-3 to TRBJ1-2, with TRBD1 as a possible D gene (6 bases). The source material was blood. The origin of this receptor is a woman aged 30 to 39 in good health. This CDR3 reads CASSPDHRESYYGYTF. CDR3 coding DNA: TGCGCCAGCAGCCCAGATCACAGGGAATCTTACTATGGCTACACCTTC.